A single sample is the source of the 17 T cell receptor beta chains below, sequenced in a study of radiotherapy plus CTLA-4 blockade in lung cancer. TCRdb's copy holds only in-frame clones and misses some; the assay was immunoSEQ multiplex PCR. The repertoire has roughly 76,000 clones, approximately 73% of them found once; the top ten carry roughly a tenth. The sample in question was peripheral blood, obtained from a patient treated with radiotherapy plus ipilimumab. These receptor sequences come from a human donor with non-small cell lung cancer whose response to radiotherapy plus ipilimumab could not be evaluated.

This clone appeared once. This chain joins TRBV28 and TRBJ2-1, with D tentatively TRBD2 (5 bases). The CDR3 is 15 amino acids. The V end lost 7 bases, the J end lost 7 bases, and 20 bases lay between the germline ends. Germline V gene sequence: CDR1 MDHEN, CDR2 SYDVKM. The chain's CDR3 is CASTLRRVEGNEQFF. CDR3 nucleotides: TGTGCCAGCACCCTAAGAAGGGTCGAGGGAAATGAGCAGTTCTTC.

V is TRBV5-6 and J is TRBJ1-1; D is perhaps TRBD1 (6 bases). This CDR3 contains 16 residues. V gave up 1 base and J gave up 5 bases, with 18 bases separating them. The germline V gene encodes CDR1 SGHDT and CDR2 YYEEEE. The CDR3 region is CASSLLFRQVRTEAFF. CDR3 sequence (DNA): TGTGCCAGCAGCTTGTTATTTCGACAGGTTAGAACTGAAGCTTTCTTT.

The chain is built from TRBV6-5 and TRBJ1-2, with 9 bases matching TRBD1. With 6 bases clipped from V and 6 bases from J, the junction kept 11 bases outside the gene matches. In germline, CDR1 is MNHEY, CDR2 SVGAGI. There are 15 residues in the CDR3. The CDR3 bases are TGTGCCAGCAGACAGAACCGGGACAGGGAGGATGGCTACACCTTC. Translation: CASRQNRDREDGYTF.

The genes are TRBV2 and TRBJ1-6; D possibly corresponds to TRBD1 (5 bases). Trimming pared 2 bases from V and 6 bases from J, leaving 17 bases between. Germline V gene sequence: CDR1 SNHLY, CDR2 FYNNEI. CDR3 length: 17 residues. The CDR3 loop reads CASSEREGKGINSPLHF. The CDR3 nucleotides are TGTGCCAGCAGTGAAAGGGAGGGGAAGGGGATTAATTCACCCCTCCACTTT. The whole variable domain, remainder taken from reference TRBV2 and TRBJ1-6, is EPEVTQTPSHQVTQMGQEVILRCVPISNHLYFYWYRQILGQKVEFLVSFYNNEISEKSEIFDDQFSVERPDGSNFTLKIRSTKLEDSAMYFCASSEREGKGINSPLHFGNGTRLTVT.

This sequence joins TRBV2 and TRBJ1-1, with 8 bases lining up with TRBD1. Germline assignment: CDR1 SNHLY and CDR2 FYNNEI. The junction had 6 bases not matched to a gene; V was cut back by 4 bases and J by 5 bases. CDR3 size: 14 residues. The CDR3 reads CASSALTGGTEAFF. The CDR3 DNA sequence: TGTGCCAGCAGTGCTTTAACAGGGGGAACTGAAGCTTTCTTT.

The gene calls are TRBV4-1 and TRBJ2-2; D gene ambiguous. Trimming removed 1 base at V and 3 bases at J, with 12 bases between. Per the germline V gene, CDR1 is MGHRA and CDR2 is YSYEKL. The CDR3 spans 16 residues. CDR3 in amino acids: CASSQVELPDTGELFF. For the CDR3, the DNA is TGCGCCAGCAGCCAAGTTGAACTACCTGACACCGGGGAGCTGTTTTTT.

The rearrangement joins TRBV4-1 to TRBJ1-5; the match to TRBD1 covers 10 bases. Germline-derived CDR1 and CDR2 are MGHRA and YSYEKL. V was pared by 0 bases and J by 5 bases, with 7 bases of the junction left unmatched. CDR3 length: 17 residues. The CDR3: CASSQDLGTGDYQPQHF. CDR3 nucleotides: TGCGCCAGCAGCCAAGATCTCGGGACAGGGGATTATCAGCCCCAGCATTTT.

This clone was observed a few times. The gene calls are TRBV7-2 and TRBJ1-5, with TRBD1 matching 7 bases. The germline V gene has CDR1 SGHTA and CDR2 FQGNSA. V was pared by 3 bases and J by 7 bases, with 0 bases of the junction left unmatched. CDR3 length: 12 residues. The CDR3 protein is CASSLTGQPQHF. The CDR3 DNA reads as TGTGCCAGCAGCTTGACAGGGCAGCCCCAGCATTTT.

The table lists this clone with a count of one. CDR3 amino acids: CASSSLTGGTYNEQFF. The CDR3 DNA sequence: TGTGCCAGCAGTTCCCTTACAGGGGGTACCTACAATGAGCAGTTCTTC. V is TRBV28 and J is TRBJ2-1; 8 positions agree with TRBD1. The CDR3 runs 16 residues. The V gene's germline CDR1 is MDHEN and CDR2 SYDVKM. Trimming cost V 4 bases and J 2 bases; bases outside gene matches: 7.

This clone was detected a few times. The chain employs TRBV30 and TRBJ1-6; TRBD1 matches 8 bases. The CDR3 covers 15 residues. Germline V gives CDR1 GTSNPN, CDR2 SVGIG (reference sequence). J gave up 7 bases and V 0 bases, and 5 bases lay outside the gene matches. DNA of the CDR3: TGTGCCTGGAGTGTACCCGACAGGGGAAATTCACCCCTCCACTTT. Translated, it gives CAWSVPDRGNSPLHF.

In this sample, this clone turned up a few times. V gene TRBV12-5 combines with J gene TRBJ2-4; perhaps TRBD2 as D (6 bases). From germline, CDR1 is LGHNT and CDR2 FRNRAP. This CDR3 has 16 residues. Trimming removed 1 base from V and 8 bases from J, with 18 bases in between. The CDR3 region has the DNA TGTGCTAGTGGTTTGGAAAGCGTGCCGGGAGAATACATTCAGTACTTC. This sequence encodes CASGLESVPGEYIQYF.

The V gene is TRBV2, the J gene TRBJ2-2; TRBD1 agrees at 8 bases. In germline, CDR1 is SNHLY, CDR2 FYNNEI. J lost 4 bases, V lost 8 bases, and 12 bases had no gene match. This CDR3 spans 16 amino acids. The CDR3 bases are TGTGCCAGCGGCTTCATGGACAGGGATACCACCGGGGAGCTGTTTTTT. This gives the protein CASGFMDRDTTGELFF.

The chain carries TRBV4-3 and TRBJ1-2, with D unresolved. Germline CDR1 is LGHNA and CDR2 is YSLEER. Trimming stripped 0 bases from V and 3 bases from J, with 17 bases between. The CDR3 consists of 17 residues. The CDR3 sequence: CASSQDGSSLPYYGYTF. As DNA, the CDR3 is TGCGCCAGCAGCCAAGATGGTAGCAGTTTACCCTACTATGGCTACACCTTC.

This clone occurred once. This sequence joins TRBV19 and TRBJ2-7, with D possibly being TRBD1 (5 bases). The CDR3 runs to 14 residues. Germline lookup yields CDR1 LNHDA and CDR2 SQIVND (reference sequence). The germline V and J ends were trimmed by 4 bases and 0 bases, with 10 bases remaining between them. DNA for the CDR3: TGTGCCAGTAGTACCGACAGTAGCTCCTACGAGCAGTACTTC. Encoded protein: CASSTDSSSYEQYF. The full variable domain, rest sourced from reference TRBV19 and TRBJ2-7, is DGGITQSPKYLFRKEGQNVTLSCEQNLNHDAMYWYRQDPGQGLRLIYYSQIVNDFQKGDIAEGYSVSREKKESFPLTVTSAQKNPTAFYLCASSTDSSSYEQYFGPGTRLTVT.

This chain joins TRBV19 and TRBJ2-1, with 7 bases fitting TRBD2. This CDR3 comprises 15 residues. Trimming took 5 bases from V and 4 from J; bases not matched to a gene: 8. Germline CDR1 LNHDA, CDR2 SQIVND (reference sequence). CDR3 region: CASSVTSASYNEQFF. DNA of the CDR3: TGTGCCAGTAGTGTTACTAGCGCCTCTTACAATGAGCAGTTCTTC. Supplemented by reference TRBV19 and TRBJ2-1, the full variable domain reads DGGITQSPKYLFRKEGQNVTLSCEQNLNHDAMYWYRQDPGQGLRLIYYSQIVNDFQKGDIAEGYSVSREKKESFPLTVTSAQKNPTAFYLCASSVTSASYNEQFFGPGTRLTVL.

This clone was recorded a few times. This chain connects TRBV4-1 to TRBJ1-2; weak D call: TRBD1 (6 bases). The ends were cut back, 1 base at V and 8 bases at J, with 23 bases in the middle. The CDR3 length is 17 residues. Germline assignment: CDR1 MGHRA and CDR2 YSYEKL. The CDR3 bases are TGCGCCAGCAGCCAAGTAGCCACGGACAGAATATATGGCGGCTACACCTTC. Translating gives CASSQVATDRIYGGYTF.

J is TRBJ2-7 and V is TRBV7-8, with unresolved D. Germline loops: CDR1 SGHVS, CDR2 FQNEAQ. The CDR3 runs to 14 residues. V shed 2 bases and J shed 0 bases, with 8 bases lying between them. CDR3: CASSLNTFSYEQYF. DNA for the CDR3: TGTGCCAGCAGCTTAAACACATTCTCCTACGAGCAGTACTTC. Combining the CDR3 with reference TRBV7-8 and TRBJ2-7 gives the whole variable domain GAGVSQSPRYKVAKRGQDVALRCDPISGHVSLFWYQQALGQGPEFLTYFQNEAQLDKSGLPSDRFFAERPEGSVSTLKIQRTQQEDSAVYLCASSLNTFSYEQYFGPGTRLTVT.